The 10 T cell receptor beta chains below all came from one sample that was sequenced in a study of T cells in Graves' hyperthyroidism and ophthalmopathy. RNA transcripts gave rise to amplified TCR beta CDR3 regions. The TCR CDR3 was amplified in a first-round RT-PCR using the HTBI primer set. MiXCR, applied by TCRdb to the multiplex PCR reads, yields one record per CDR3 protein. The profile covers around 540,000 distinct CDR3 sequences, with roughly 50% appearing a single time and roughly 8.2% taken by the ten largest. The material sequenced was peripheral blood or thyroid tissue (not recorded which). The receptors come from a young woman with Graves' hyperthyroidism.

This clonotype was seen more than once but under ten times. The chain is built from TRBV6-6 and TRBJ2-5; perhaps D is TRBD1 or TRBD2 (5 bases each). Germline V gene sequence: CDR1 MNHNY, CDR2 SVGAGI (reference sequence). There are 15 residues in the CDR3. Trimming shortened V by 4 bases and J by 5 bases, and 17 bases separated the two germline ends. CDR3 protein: CASSSGAVSSETQYF. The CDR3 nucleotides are TGTGCCAGCAGTTCCGGGGCGGTAAGCTCGGAGACCCAGTACTTC.

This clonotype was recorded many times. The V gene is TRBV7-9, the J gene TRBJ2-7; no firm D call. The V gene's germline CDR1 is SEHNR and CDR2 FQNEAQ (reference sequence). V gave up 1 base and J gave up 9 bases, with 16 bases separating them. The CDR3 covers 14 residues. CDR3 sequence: CASSLEGRTTGQYF. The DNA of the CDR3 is TGTGCCAGCAGCTTAGAGGGCCGAACTACGGGGCAGTACTTC.

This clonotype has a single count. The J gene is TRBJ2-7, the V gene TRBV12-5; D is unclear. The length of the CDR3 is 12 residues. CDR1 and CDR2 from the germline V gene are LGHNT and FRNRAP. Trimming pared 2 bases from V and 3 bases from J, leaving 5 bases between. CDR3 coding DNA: TGTGCTAGTGGTTTGTCCTTCTACGAGCAGTACTTC. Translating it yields CASGLSFYEQYF.

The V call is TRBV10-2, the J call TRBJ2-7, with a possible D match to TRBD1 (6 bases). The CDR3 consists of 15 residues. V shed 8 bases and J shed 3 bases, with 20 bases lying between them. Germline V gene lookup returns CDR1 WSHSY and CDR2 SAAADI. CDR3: CASFVPGQANYEQYF. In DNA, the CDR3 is TGCGCCAGCTTTGTTCCGGGACAAGCGAACTACGAGCAGTACTTC.

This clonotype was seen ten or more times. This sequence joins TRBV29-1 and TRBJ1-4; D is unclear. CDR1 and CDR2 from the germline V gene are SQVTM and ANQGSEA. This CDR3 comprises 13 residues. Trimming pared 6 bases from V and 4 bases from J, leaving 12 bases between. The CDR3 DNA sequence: TGCAGCGTCGTTTCGAAAAATAATGAAAAACTGTTTTTT. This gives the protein CSVVSKNNEKLFF.

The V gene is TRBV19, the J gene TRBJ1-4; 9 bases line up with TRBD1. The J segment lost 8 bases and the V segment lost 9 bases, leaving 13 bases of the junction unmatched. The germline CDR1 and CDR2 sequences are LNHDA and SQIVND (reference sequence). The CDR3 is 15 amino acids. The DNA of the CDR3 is TGTGCCAGCACCCCTGTGGGACAGGGAGACGAAAAACTGTTTTTT. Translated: CASTPVGQGDEKLFF.

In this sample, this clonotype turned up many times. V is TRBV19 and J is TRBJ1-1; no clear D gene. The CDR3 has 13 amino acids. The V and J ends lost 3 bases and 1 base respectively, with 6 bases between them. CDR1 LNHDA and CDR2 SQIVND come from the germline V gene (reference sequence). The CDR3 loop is CASSMLTNTEAFF. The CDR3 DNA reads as TGTGCCAGTAGTATGCTTACGAACACTGAAGCTTTCTTT.

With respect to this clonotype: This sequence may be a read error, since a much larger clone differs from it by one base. The CDR3 loop is CASRPRTDYEQYF. Written as DNA, the CDR3 is TGTGCCAGCCGCCCAAGGACAGACTACGAGCAGTACTTC. The V call is TRBV7-9, the J call TRBJ2-7; D may be TRBD1 (6 bases). With 8 bases removed from V and 3 bases from J, the gap between germline ends came to 14 bases. This CDR3 region has 13 residues. Germline V gene sequence: CDR1 SEHNR, CDR2 FQNEAQ (reference sequence).

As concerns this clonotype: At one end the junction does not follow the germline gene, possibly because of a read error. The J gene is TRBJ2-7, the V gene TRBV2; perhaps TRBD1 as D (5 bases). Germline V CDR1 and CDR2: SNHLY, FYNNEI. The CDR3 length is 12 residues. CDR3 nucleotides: TGTGCCGGCAGTTATAGGGGCTACGAGCAGTACTTC. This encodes CAGSYRGYEQYF.

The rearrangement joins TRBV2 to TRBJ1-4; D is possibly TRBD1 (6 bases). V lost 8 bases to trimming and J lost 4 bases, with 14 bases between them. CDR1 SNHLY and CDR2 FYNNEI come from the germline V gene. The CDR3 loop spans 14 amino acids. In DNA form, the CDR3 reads TGTGCCAGCTCACCATACAGGGATAATGAAAAACTGTTTTTT. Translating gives CASSPYRDNEKLFF.